The clone carrying this TCR beta chain turned up a few times. Its antigen is currently unknown. These data belong to a study of T-cell memory formation after mild COVID-19. Turning to the study itself: TCR clusters were mostly donor specific. Study-level results: Of the contracting clones, CD4+ ones lay mainly in CM and EM, and CD8+ ones in EMRA. The authors left the SARS-CoV-2 specificity of second-wave clones peaking on day 37 unconfirmed. Day 15 to 85 contracting clones showed balanced CD4/CD8; later expanders leaned CD4+.

Germline V gives CDR1 SGHTA, CDR2 FQGNSA. This CDR3 spans 15 amino acids. The J segment lost 2 bases and the V segment lost 5 bases, leaving 8 bases of the junction unmatched. TCRdb used MiXCR to reprocess the 5' RACE reads, holding one entry per CDR3 protein. This sample has roughly 260,000 distinct CDR3 sequences, with about a sixth found just once. The chain combines TRBV7-2 with TRBJ1-2; TRBD1 aligns across 7 bases. This receptor was obtained from a man between 18 and 35 years old who had mild COVID-19 (a few samples of this study predate the infection). Cell type and time point are not known. Sequenced material: PBMCs or a T cell subset sorted from them (not recorded which). In DNA form, the CDR3 reads TGTGCCAGCAGCCCTATCCAGGACAGGAACTATGGCTACACCTTC. Protein sequence: CASSPIQDRNYGYTF.